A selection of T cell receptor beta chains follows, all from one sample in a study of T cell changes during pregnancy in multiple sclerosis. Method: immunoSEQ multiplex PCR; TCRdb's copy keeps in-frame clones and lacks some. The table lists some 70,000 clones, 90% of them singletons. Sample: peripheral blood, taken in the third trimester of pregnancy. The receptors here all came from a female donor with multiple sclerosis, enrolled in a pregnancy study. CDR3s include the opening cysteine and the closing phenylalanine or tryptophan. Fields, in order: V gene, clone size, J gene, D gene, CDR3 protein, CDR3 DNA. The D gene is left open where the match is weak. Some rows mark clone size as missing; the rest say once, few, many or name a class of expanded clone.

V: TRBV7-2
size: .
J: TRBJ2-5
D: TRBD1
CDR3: CASSSTGGNWETQYF
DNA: TGTGCCAGCAGCTCGACAGGGGGCAACTGGGAGACCCAGTACTTC

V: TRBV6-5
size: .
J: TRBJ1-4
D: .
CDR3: CASSPVLGGDEKLFF
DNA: TGTGCCAGCAGTCCCGTTTTGGGGGGGGATGAAAAACTGTTTTTT

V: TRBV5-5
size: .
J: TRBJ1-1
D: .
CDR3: CASSPGPVRAFF
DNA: TGTGCCAGCAGCCCAGGCCCTGTTAGAGCTTTCTTT

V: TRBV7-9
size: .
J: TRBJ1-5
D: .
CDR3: CASSQGEGPQHF
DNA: TGTGCCAGCAGCCAAGGAGAGGGGCCCCAGCATTTT

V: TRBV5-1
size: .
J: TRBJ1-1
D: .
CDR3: CASSLEDMNTEAFF
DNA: TGCGCCAGCAGCTTGGAGGACATGAACACTGAAGCTTTCTTT

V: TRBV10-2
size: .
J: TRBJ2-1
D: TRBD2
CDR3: CASIAGLAGVRSHNEQFF
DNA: TGCGCCAGCATAGCGGGACTAGCGGGAGTCCGCTCCCACAATGAGCAGTTCTTC

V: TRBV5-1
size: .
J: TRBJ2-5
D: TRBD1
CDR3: CASSSDRAQETQYF
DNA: TGCGCCAGCAGCTCGGACAGGGCCCAAGAGACCCAGTACTTC

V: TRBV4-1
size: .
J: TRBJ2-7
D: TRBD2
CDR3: CASSHSSGRFSYEQYF
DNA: TGCGCCAGCAGCCACTCTAGCGGGAGGTTCTCCTACGAGCAGTACTTC

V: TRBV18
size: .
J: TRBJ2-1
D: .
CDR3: CASSRAGLNEQFF
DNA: TGTGCCAGCTCTCGGGCAGGACTGAATGAGCAGTTCTTC

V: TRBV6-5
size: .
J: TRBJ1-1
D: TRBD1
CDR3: CASSQGARNTEAFF
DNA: TGTGCCAGCTCCCAGGGGGCGCGGAACACTGAAGCTTTCTTT

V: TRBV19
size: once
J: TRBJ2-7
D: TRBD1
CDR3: CASSPGQTIYEQYF
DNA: TGTGCCAGTAGTCCGGGACAGACCATCTACGAGCAGTACTTC

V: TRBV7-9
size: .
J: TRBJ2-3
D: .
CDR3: CASSPPGDTQYF
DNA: TGTGCCAGCAGTCCCCCCGGAGATACGCAGTATTTT

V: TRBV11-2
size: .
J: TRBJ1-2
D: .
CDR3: CASSLDLAGLGGYTF
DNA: TGTGCCAGCAGCTTAGATCTCGCTGGGCTCGGCGGCTACACCTTC

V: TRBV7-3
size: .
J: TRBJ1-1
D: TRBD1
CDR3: CASRGQGNTEAFF
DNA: TGTGCCAGCAGGGGACAGGGGAACACTGAAGCTTTCTTT

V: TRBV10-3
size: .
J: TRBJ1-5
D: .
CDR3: CAISERQVPNQPQHF
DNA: TGTGCCATCAGTGAGAGACAGGTACCCAATCAGCCCCAGCATTTT

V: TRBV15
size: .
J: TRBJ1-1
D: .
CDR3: CATSREEENTEAFF
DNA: TGTGCCACCAGCAGAGAGGAGGAGAACACTGAAGCTTTCTTT

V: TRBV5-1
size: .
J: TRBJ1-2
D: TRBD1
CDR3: CASSLQGEADGYTF
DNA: TGCGCCAGCAGCTTGCAGGGGGAGGCTGATGGCTACACCTTC